The rows below give T cell receptor beta chains drawn from one sample of a study of blood T cells in healthy people across ages. TCRdb re-analysed the 5' RACE reads in MiXCR, keeping a single row per CDR3 protein. This sample yields 1.5 million to 2 million distinct CDR3 sequences, of which roughly 30% are seen a single time; approximately 7.7% belongs to the top ten. Sequencing used blood. Receptor source: a woman aged 25 to 39 in good health. Both conserved end residues are part of each CDR3. A D gene is named only where the DNA matches it firmly. Rows may omit the clone size; those that give it use once, few, many or a size class.

NA	NA	TRBV5-1	TRBJ1-1	CASSPASTGNTEAFF	TGCGCCAGCAGCCCCGCTTCAACGGGGAACACTGAAGCTTTCTTT
NA	TRBD2	TRBV7-8	TRBJ2-5	CASSLRELVAGFQETQYF	TGTGCCAGCAGCTTAAGGGAGCTCGTAGCGGGCTTTCAAGAGACCCAGTACTTC
NA	NA	TRBV10-3	TRBJ1-5	CAIGGGSNQPQHF	TGTGCCATCGGTGGGGGCAGCAATCAGCCCCAGCATTTT
NA	TRBD2	TRBV15	TRBJ2-7	CATSRGLAGPSYNEQYF	TGTGCCACCAGCAGAGGACTAGCGGGACCTTCCTACAATGAGCAGTACTTC
few	TRBD1	TRBV7-9	TRBJ1-1	CASSHPGQAQPEAFF	TGTGCCAGCAGCCACCCGGGACAGGCTCAACCTGAAGCTTTCTTT
few	TRBD1	TRBV20-1	TRBJ1-1	CSARPNRGIGYTEAFF	TGCAGTGCTAGACCCAACAGGGGGATAGGGTACACTGAAGCTTTCTTT
NA	TRBD2	TRBV7-2	TRBJ2-2	CASSLSRSSGKTGELFF	TGTGCCAGCAGCTTAAGCCGGTCTAGCGGCAAAACCGGGGAGCTGTTTTTT
few	NA	TRBV4-1	TRBJ1-6	CASSPGPYYNSPLHF	TGCGCCAGCAGCCCAGGGCCTTACTATAATTCACCCCTCCACTTT
NA	TRBD2	TRBV4-1	TRBJ2-7	CASSQALRGGLSEQYF	TGCGCCAGCAGCCAAGCTCTGCGGGGGGGCCTCAGTGAGCAGTACTTC
few	TRBD2	TRBV29-1	TRBJ2-5	CSVYPRGGETQYF	TGCAGCGTTTACCCCCGGGGAGGGGAGACCCAGTACTTC
NA	TRBD1	TRBV10-2	TRBJ1-2	CASSESTGAYGYTF	TGCGCCAGCAGTGAGTCGACAGGGGCTTATGGCTACACCTTC
NA	TRBD2	TRBV2	TRBJ2-7	CASSGLAGEYNEQYF	TGTGCCAGCAGTGGGTTAGCGGGGGAATACAATGAGCAGTACTTC
NA	TRBD2	TRBV12-3/TRBV12-4	TRBJ2-1	CASSSSGVQFF	TGTGCCAGCAGTTCTAGCGGTGTGCAGTTCTTC
NA	NA	TRBV12-3/TRBV12-4	TRBJ1-2	CASSRLGTNYGYTF	TGTGCCAGCAGCCGACTCGGAACTAACTATGGCTACACCTTC
many	NA	TRBV6-6	TRBJ1-2	CASSYPMGGQRGYTF	TGTGCCAGCAGTTACCCGATGGGGGGACAAAGGGGCTACACCTTC
NA	NA	TRBV12-3/TRBV12-4	TRBJ2-5	CASRSSCADQETQYF	TGCGCCAGCAGATCATCGTGTGCGGATCAAGAGACCCAGTACTTC
NA	NA	TRBV7-2	TRBJ2-7	CASSLARGGIGEQYF	TGTGCCAGCAGCTTAGCCCGTGGGGGAATCGGCGAGCAGTACTTC
NA	NA	TRBV29-1	TRBJ2-7	CSVGWTNHEQYF	TGCAGCGTGGGATGGACCAACCACGAGCAGTACTTC
NA	NA	TRBV12-3/TRBV12-4	TRBJ2-1	CASTVPGAPQFF	TGTGCCAGCACTGTCCCGGGGGCCCCCCAGTTCTTC